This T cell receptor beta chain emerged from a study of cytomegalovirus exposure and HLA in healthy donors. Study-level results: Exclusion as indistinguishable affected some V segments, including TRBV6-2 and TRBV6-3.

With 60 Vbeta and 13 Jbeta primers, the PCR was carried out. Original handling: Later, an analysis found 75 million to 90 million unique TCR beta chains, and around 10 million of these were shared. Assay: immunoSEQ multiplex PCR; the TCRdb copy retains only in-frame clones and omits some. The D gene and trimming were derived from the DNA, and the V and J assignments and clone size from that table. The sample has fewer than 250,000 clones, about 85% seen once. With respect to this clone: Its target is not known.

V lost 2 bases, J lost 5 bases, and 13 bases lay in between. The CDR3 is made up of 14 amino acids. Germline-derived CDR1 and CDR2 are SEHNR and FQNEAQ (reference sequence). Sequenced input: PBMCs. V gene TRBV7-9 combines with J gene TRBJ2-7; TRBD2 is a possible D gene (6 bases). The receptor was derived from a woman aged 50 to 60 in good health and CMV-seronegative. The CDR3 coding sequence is TGTGCCAGCAGCTTAATCGGGACTTCGAACGAGCAGTACTTC. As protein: CASSLIGTSNEQYF.